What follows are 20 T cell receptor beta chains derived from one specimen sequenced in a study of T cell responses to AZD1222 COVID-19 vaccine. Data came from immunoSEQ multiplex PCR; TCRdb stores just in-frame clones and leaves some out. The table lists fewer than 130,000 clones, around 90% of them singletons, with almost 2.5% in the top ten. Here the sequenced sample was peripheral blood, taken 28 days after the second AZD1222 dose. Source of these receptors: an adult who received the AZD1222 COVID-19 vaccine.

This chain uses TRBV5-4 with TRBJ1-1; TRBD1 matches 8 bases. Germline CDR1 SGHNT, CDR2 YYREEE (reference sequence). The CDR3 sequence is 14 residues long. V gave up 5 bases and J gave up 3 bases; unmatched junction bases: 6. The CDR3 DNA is TGTGCCAGCAGTTTTGACAGGGGTTACACTGAAGCTTTCTTT. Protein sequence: CASSFDRGYTEAFF.

CDR3 bases: TGTGCCAGCAGCCGCAATGCCCCACTCATCACAGATACGCAGTATTTT. This sequence encodes CASSRNAPLITDTQYF. The chain is built from TRBV3-1 (or the pseudogene TRBV3-2) and TRBJ2-3, with D hard to call. The CDR3 contains 16 residues. With 4 bases removed from V and 2 bases from J, the gap between germline ends came to 16 bases. Germline assignment: CDR1 LGHDT and CDR2 YNNKEL (reference sequence).

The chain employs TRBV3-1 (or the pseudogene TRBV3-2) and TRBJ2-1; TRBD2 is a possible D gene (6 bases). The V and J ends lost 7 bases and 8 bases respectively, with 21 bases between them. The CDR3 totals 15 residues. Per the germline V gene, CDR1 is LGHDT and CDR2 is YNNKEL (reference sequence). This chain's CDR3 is CASTPPGRRGDEQFF. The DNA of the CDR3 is TGTGCCAGCACCCCACCAGGCAGGCGCGGGGATGAGCAGTTCTTC.

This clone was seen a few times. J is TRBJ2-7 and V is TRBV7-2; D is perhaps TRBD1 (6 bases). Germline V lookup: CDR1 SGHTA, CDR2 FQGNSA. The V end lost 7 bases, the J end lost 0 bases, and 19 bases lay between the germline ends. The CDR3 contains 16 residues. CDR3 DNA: TGTGCCAGCAACATTCATAGGGGGACGGGCTCCTACGAGCAGTACTTC. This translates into CASNIHRGTGSYEQYF.

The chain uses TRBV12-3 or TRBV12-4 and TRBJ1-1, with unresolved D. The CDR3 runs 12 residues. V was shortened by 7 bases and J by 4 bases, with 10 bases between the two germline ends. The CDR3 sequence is CASTPSSTEAFF. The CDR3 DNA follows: TGTGCCAGCACTCCTTCGAGCACTGAAGCTTTCTTT.

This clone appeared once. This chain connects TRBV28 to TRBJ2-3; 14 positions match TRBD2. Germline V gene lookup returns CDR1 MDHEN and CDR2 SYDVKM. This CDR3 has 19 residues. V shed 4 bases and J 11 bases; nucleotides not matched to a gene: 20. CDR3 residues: CASSSTAGGTSGGTGGQYF. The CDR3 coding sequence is TGTGCCAGCAGTTCGACAGCAGGAGGGACTAGCGGGGGCACCGGGGGGCAGTATTTT.

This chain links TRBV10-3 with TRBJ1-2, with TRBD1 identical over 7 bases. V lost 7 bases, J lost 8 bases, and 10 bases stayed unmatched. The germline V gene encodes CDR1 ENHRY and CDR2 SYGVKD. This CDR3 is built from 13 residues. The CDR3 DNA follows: TGTGCCATCACCGAGACAGGGCCGGGGGGCTACACCTTC. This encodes CAITETGPGGYTF.

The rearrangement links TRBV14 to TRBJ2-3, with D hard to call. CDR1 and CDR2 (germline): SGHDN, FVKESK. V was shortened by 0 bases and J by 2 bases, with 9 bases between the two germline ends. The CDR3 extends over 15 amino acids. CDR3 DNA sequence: TGTGCCAGCAGCCAAGATCTGTCGGACACAGATACGCAGTATTTT. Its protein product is CASSQDLSDTDTQYF. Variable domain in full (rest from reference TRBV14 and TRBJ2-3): EAGVTQFPSHSVIEKGQTVTLRCDPISGHDNLYWYRRVMGKEIKFLLHFVKESKQDESGMPNNRFLAERTGGTYSTLKVQPAELEDSGVYFCASSQDLSDTDTQYFGPGTRLTVL.

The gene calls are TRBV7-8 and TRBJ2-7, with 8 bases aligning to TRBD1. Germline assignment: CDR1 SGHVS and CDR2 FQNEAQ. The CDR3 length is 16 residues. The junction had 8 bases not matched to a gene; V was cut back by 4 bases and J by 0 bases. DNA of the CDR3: TGTGCCAGCAGCTCAGGGGGGACAGGCTTCTCCTACGAGCAGTACTTC. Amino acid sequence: CASSSGGTGFSYEQYF.

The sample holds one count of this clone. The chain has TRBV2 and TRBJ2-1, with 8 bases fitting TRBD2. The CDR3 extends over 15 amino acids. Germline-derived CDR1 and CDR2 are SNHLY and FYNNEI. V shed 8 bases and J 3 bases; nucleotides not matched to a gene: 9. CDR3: CASPTERGRYNEQFF. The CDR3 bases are TGTGCCAGCCCAACCGAGCGGGGGCGCTACAATGAGCAGTTCTTC.

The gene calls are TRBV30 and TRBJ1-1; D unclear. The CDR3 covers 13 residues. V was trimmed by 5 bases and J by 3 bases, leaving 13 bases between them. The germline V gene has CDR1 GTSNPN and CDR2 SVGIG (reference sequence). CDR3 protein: CAWGWSEDTEAFF. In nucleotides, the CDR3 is TGTGCCTGGGGGTGGTCGGAGGACACTGAAGCTTTCTTT.

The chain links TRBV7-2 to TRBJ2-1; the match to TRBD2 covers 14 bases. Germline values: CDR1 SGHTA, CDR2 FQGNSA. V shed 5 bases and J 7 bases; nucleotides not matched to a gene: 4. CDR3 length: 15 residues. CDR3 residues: CASSLWTSGGNEQFF. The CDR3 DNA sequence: TGTGCCAGCAGCCTCTGGACTAGCGGGGGGAATGAGCAGTTCTTC.

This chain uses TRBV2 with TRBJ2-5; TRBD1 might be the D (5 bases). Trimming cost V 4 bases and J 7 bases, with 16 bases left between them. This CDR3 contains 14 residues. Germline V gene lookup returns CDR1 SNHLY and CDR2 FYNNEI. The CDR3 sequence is CASSVSGEQGTQYF. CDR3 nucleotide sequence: TGTGCCAGCAGTGTTTCAGGAGAGCAGGGGACCCAGTACTTC.

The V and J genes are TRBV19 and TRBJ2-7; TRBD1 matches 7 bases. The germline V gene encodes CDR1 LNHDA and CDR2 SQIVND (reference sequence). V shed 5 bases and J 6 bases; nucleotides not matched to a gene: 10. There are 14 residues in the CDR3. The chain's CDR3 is CASSPGTDSGEQYF. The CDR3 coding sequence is TGTGCCAGTAGTCCGGGGACAGACTCGGGCGAGCAGTACTTC. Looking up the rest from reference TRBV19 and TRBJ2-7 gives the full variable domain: DGGITQSPKYLFRKEGQNVTLSCEQNLNHDAMYWYRQDPGQGLRLIYYSQIVNDFQKGDIAEGYSVSREKKESFPLTVTSAQKNPTAFYLCASSPGTDSGEQYFGPGTRLTVT.

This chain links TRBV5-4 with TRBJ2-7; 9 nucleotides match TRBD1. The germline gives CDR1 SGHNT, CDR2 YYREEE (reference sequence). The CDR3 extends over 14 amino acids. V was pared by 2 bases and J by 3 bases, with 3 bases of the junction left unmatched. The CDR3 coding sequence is TGTGCCAGCAGCTTTGACAGGGGGGTCTACGAGCAGTACTTC. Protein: CASSFDRGVYEQYF.

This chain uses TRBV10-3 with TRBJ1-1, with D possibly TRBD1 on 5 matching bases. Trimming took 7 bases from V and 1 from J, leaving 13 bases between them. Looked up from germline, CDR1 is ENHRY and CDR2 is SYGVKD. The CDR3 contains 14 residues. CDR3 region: CAITSRGPNTEAFF. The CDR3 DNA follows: TGTGCCATCACGTCAAGGGGACCGAACACTGAAGCTTTCTTT.

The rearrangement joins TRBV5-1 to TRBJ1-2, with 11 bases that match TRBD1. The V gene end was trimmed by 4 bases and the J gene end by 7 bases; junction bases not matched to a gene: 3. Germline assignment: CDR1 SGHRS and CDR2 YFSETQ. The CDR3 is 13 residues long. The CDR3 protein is CASSRGQGGGYTF. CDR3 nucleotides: TGCGCCAGCAGCAGGGGACAGGGGGGTGGCTACACCTTC.

DNA for the CDR3: TGTGCCAGCAGCTTACGTCTAGCTGGAGCCTACGAGCAGTACTTC. Its protein product is CASSLRLAGAYEQYF. The chain recombines TRBV13 with TRBJ2-7; possibly TRBD2 for D (5 bases). V was pared by 2 bases and J by 2 bases, with 13 bases between. The length of the CDR3 is 15 residues. Per germline, CDR1 PRHDT and CDR2 FYEKMQ (reference sequence).

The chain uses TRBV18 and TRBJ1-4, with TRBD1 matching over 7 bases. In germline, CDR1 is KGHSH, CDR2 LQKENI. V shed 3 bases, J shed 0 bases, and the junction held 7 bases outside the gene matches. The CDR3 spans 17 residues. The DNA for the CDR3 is TGTGCCAGCTCACCGGTACAGGGGATTGCAACTAATGAAAAACTGTTTTTT. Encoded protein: CASSPVQGIATNEKLFF.

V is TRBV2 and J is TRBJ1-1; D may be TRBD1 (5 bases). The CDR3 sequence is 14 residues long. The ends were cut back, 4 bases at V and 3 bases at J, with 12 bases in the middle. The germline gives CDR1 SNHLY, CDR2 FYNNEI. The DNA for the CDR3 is TGTGCCAGCAGTGGGGGGGAACGGGACACTGAAGCTTTCTTT. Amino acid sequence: CASSGGERDTEAFF.